Below are 14 T cell receptor beta chains sequenced from a single sample in a study of T cells in Graves' hyperthyroidism and ophthalmopathy. Amplified TCR beta CDR3 regions came from RNA transcripts. When the TCR CDR3 underwent first-round RT-PCR, the HTBI primer set was used. A single record per CDR3 protein comes from TCRdb applying MiXCR to the multiplex PCR reads. The sample consists of hundreds of thousands of distinct CDR3 sequences, over 15% of them appearing once. Sequencing was done on a sample of blood. The receptors come from a woman aged 55-70 years with Graves' ophthalmopathy.

This clonotype has just a few counts. The chain recombines TRBV6-5 with TRBJ1-3, with a weak D call TRBD1 (6 bases). The V end was cut by 4 bases, the J end by 1 base, with 11 bases between. CDR3 size: 15 residues. Germline loops: CDR1 MNHEY, CDR2 SVGAGI. CDR3 DNA: TGTGCCAGCAGTTCGTGGCAGGGGTCTGGAAACACCATATATTTT. This translates into CASSSWQGSGNTIYF.

The chain links TRBV3-1 to TRBJ2-7, with 8 nucleotides matching TRBD1. CDR3 size: 14 residues. The germline CDR1 and CDR2 sequences are LGHDT and YNNKEL (reference sequence). V was pared by 4 bases and J by 2 bases, with 4 bases of the junction left unmatched. The DNA for the CDR3 is TGTGCCAGCAGCCTGGGACAGGCGACCTACGAGCAGTACTTC. Translated, it gives CASSLGQATYEQYF.

This clonotype has at least ten counts. The chain has TRBV5-1 and TRBJ2-3; 10 positions agree with TRBD2. Per germline, CDR1 SGHRS and CDR2 YFSETQ. This CDR3 contains 17 residues. With 0 bases clipped from V and 2 bases from J, the junction kept 6 bases outside the gene matches. CDR3 coding DNA: TGCGCCAGCAGCTTGGAGCCTAGCGGGAGAATCACAGATACGCAGTATTTT. Its protein product is CASSLEPSGRITDTQYF.

The CDR3 reads CASSPNSRRTGRQPQHF. The CDR3 DNA is TGTGCCAGTAGCCCAAACTCAAGAAGGACAGGGCGTCAGCCCCAGCATTTT. The V and J genes are TRBV19 and TRBJ1-5; 8 bases match TRBD1. CDR1 is LNHDA and CDR2 is SQIVND in the germline V gene (reference sequence). The CDR3 sequence is 17 residues long. The junction had 16 bases not matched to a gene; V was cut back by 6 bases and J by 6 bases.

This clonotype was seen at least ten times. V is TRBV20-1 and J is TRBJ1-5, with D possibly TRBD1 on 6 matching bases. With 6 bases removed from V and 4 bases from J, the gap between germline ends came to 13 bases. The CDR3 is 13 amino acids. CDR1 and CDR2 (germline): DFQATT, SNEGSKA (reference sequence). CDR3 sequence: CSADDRTNQPQHF. The CDR3 DNA reads TGCAGTGCGGACGACAGGACAAATCAGCCCCAGCATTTT.

This clonotype has at least ten counts. V and J are TRBV3-1 and TRBJ1-5, with TRBD1 identical over 7 bases. Germline V gene lookup returns CDR1 LGHDT and CDR2 YNNKEL (reference sequence). V shed 5 bases and J 5 bases; nucleotides not matched to a gene: 6. The CDR3 loop spans 14 amino acids. The CDR3 region has the DNA TGTGCCAGCAGCTTCCCCGGGACAGATCAGCCCCAGCATTTT. Amino acid sequence: CASSFPGTDQPQHF.

The sample holds many counts of this clonotype. The chain couples TRBV6-1 to TRBJ2-2; 7 nucleotides line up with TRBD1. The CDR3 length is 15 residues. From germline, CDR1 is MNHNS and CDR2 SASEGT. V was pared by 5 bases and J by 3 bases, with 6 bases of the junction left unmatched. This CDR3 is CASSPGQSYTGELFF. Written as DNA, the CDR3 is TGTGCCAGCAGTCCGGGACAGTCTTACACCGGGGAGCTGTTTTTT.

This clonotype occurred many times. This chain links TRBV20-1 with TRBJ2-3, with D perhaps assigned TRBD1 or TRBD2 (5 bases each). CDR1 is DFQATT, CDR2 SNEGSKA, per germline (reference sequence). Trimming took 2 bases from V and 1 from J, leaving 13 bases between them. CDR3 length equals 15 residues. The CDR3 spells CSARPRDRGTDTQYF. Written as DNA, the CDR3 is TGCAGTGCTAGACCCCGGGACCGAGGCACAGATACGCAGTATTTT.

This clonotype showed up just a few times. The genes are TRBV3-1 and TRBJ1-1; TRBD1 is a possible D gene (5 bases). V was shortened by 4 bases and J by 0 bases, with 18 bases between the two germline ends. The CDR3 has 17 amino acids. Germline-derived CDR1 and CDR2 are LGHDT and YNNKEL (reference sequence). CDR3 sequence: CASSRFTGGGLNTEAFF. In DNA form, the CDR3 reads TGTGCCAGCAGCCGATTTACGGGGGGAGGATTGAACACTGAAGCTTTCTTT.

This clonotype was seen more than once but under ten times. The V call is TRBV18, the J call TRBJ1-1; D is undetermined. Germline assignment: CDR1 KGHSH and CDR2 LQKENI. This CDR3 has 13 residues. V was shortened by 8 bases and J by 0 bases, with 10 bases between the two germline ends. In DNA form, the CDR3 reads TGTGCCAGCGCCCCCGGGGTGAACACTGAAGCTTTCTTT. Its translation is CASAPGVNTEAFF.

This clonotype has at least ten counts. The V and J genes are TRBV28 and TRBJ2-1; no definite D call. The V gene's germline CDR1 is MDHEN and CDR2 SYDVKM. There are 15 residues in the CDR3. V shed 7 bases and J shed 8 bases, with 21 bases lying between them. The CDR3 region has the DNA TGTGCCAGCACCCCTGACCCATCCCGCAAGGATGAGCAGTTCTTC. As protein: CASTPDPSRKDEQFF.

The genes are TRBV3-1 and TRBJ1-6; no clear D gene. Germline CDR1 is LGHDT and CDR2 is YNNKEL (reference sequence). The length of the CDR3 is 12 residues. Trimming took off 6 bases at V and 14 bases at J, with 14 bases between the two ends. DNA for the CDR3: TGTGCCAGCAGTCTACTCAAAAGAACCCTCCACTTT. Its translation is CASSLLKRTLHF.

This clonotype was found once. This rearrangement joins TRBV9 to TRBJ2-5; 11 positions match TRBD2. The CDR3 length is 16 residues. From germline, CDR1 is SGDLS and CDR2 YYNGEE. V lost 0 bases and J lost 4; bases outside the gene matches: 5. In nucleotides, the CDR3 is TGTGCCAGCAGCGTAGCTAGCGGGAGGCTGTTAGAGACCCAGTACTTC. Translation gives CASSVASGRLLETQYF.

Many counts were recorded for this clonotype. The chain carries TRBV9 and TRBJ1-1, with 10 bases that match TRBD1. CDR1 is SGDLS and CDR2 is YYNGEE in the germline V gene. J was trimmed by 1 base and V by 5 bases; bases with no gene match: 5. CDR3 length equals 15 residues. CDR3 nucleotide sequence: TGTGCCAGCAGTCCGAGACAGGGGGCGAACACTGAAGCTTTCTTT. Protein product: CASSPRQGANTEAFF.